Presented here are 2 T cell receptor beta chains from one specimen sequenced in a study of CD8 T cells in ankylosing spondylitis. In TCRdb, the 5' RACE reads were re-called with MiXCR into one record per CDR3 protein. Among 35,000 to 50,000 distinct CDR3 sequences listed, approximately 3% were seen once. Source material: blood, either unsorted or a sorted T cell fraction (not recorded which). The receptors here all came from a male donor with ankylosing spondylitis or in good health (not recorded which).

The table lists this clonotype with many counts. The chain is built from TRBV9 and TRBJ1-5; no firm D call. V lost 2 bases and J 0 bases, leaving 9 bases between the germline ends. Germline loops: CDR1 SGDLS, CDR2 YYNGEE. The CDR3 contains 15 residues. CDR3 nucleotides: TGTGCCAGCAGCGTGTCTCCGTATAGCAATCAGCCCCAGCATTTT. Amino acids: CASSVSPYSNQPQHF. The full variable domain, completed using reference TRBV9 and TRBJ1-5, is DSGVTQTPKHLITATGQRVTLRCSPRSGDLSVYWYQQSLDQGLQFLIQYYNGEERAKGNILERFSAQQFPDLHSELNLSSLELGDSALYFCASSVSPYSNQPQHFGDGTRLSIL.

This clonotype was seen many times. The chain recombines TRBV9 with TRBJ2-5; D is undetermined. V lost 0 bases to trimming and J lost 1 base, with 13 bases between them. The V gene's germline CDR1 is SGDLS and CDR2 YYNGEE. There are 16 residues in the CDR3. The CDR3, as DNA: TGTGCCAGCAGCGTAGGTCGTTTGGGATCCCAAGAGACCCAGTACTTC. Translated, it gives CASSVGRLGSQETQYF.